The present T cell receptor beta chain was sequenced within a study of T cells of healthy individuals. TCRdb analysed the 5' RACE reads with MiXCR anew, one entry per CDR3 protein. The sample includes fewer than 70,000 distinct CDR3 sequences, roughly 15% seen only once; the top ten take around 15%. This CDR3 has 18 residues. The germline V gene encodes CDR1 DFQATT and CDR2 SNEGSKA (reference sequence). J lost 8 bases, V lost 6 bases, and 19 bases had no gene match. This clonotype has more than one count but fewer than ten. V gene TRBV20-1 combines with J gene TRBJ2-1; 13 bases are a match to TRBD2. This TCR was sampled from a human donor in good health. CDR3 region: CSAPGIGLAGEYRYEQFF. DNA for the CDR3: TGCAGTGCGCCGGGGATAGGACTAGCGGGAGAATATAGGTATGAGCAGTTCTTC.